This passage covers 6 T cell receptor beta chains from one sample sequenced in a study of cytomegalovirus exposure and HLA in healthy donors. Primers: 60 Vbeta forward and 13 Jbeta reverse. Some clones are missing from TCRdb's copy, which holds only in-frame ones; the method was immunoSEQ multiplex PCR. The sample comprises some 45,000 clones, 70% to 80% of which are singletons, and about 6% rests with the top ten. The sample comprised PBMCs. The receptors were sampled from a man aged 25-45 years in good health and CMV-seronegative.

The V call is TRBV5-5, the J call TRBJ1-4; 7 bases line up with TRBD1. CDR1 is SGHKS and CDR2 is YYEKEE in the germline V gene (reference sequence). This CDR3 has 15 residues. V was pared by 5 bases and J by 3 bases, with 7 bases of the junction left unmatched. CDR3 in amino acids: CASRPGTVPNEKLFF. CDR3 bases: TGTGCCAGCAGACCCGGGACAGTCCCTAATGAAAAACTGTTTTTT. The complete variable domain, with remaining parts taken from reference TRBV5-5 and TRBJ1-4, reads DAGVTQSPTHLIKTRGQQVTLRCSPISGHKSVSWYQQVLGQGPQFIFQYYEKEERGRGNFPDRFSARQFPNYSSELNVNALLLGDSALYLCASRPGTVPNEKLFFGSGTQLSVL.

The chain carries TRBV6-5 and TRBJ2-7; 7 nucleotides line up with TRBD2. Germline V lookup: CDR1 MNHEY, CDR2 SVGAGI. This CDR3 is built from 14 residues. V was clipped by 4 bases and J by 0 bases; unmatched bases: 3. The DNA of the CDR3 is TGTGCCAGCAGTTTAGGGACTAACTCCTACGAGCAGTACTTC. Protein: CASSLGTNSYEQYF.

This chain connects TRBV11-2 to TRBJ2-3; 8 bases agree with TRBD2. Germline loops: CDR1 SGHAT, CDR2 FQNNGV. V dropped 1 base and J dropped 4; count of bases not matched to a gene: 4. The CDR3 consists of 15 residues. CDR3 coding DNA: TGTGCCAGCAGCTTAGCCGGGAGGGTGGCAGATACGCAGTATTTT. Encoded protein: CASSLAGRVADTQYF.

The V gene is TRBV19, the J gene TRBJ1-1; D may be TRBD1 (5 bases). Trimming left V 3 bases short and J 1 base short, with 18 bases between. The CDR3 sequence is 17 residues long. Germline V gene lookup returns CDR1 LNHDA and CDR2 SQIVND (reference sequence). CDR3 protein: CASSILTRGPGNTEAFF. The CDR3 DNA reads TGTGCCAGTAGTATCCTTACAAGGGGCCCTGGGAACACTGAAGCTTTCTTT.

The chain links TRBV4-1 to TRBJ1-1, with 8 bases that match TRBD1. Trimming removed 6 bases from V and 5 bases from J; junction bases left unmatched: 5. CDR1 and CDR2 from the germline V gene are MGHRA and YSYEKL. This CDR3 has 13 residues. The CDR3 region has the DNA TGCGCCAGCAGTCACAGGGGGGGGACTGAAGCTTTCTTT. It yields the protein CASSHRGGTEAFF.

The gene calls are TRBV10-3 and TRBJ2-5, with 12 bases fitting TRBD2. Germline V CDR1 and CDR2: ENHRY, SYGVKD. After removal of 5 bases from V and 2 bases from J, the junction contained 3 bases not matched to a gene. This CDR3 spans 15 amino acids. DNA for the CDR3: TGTGCCATCAGTTCGACTAGCGGGGGACAAGAGACCCAGTACTTC. Translated: CAISSTSGGQETQYF.